This T cell receptor beta chain was retrieved from a study of glioma-infiltrating T cells after dendritic cell vaccination. Regarding time point: after dendritic cell vaccination, including at tumor progression/relapse. Input was 2 to 2.5 ug genomic DNA, or all available if less. Assay: immunoSEQ multiplex PCR; the TCRdb copy retains only in-frame clones and omits some. This table has tens of thousands of clones, about 85% appearing once. The sequences come from blood, collected after dendritic cell vaccination. The origin of this receptor is a human donor with glioblastoma.

CDR3 DNA sequence: TGTGCCAGCAGTTTACGCGACACAGGGGGCTACGAGCAGTACTTC. This codes for CASSLRDTGGYEQYF. The V call is TRBV28, the J call TRBJ2-7, with 8 bases matching TRBD1. This CDR3 is 15 amino acids long. V was clipped by 2 bases and J by 3 bases; unmatched bases: 6. Germline V lookup: CDR1 MDHEN, CDR2 SYDVKM.